This TCR beta chain was identified during a study of blood T cell repertoires in COVID-19. Study overall: Samples of COVID-19 (acute and convalescent) were obtained from the United States, Italy and Spain. Sample material is recorded as cDNA or gDNA derived from T cells, B-cell-depleted T cells, or PBMCs.

Original data processing: The authors estimated nucleated cell counts from reference gene primer amplification. Clones were sequenced by immunoSEQ multiplex PCR, and TCRdb holds only the in-frame ones, with some missing. V, J and clone size derive from that table, while D and trimming were established from the DNA sequence. The sample comprises more than 25,000 clones, more than 65% of which are singletons, and roughly 13% rests with the top ten. The V gene's germline CDR1 is MNHEY and CDR2 SVGAGI. Between the trimmed V and J ends, which lost 5 bases and 5 bases, there was a span of 14 bases. The CDR3 spans 14 residues.

The sample taken for sequencing was peripheral blood. V and J are TRBV6-5 and TRBJ2-3; tentative D call: TRBD2 (7 bases). This TCR derives from a human donor in a cohort sampled during active COVID-19. The CDR3 sequence is CASSLRGAEDTQYF. The CDR3 bases are TGTGCCAGCAGTCTTCGGGGGGCCGAAGATACGCAGTATTTT.